A selection of T cell receptor beta chains follows, all from one sample in a study of cytomegalovirus exposure and HLA in healthy donors. Measured with immunoSEQ multiplex PCR; TCRdb has only the in-frame clones, and not every one. The table has some 150,000 clones, 80% seen once. Sequencing was performed on PBMCs. The receptors were gathered from a young man in good health and CMV-seropositive. CDR3s include the opening cysteine and the closing phenylalanine or tryptophan. Fields, in order: clone size, D gene, J gene, V gene, CDR3 protein, CDR3 DNA. A D gene is named only where the DNA matches it firmly. Clone sizes are given selectively: once, few, many, or a class where the clone is expanded.

. | . | TRBJ2-7 | TRBV5-4 | CASSLGGHSSYEQYF | TGTGCCAGCAGCTTGGGGGGCCATAGCTCCTACGAGCAGTACTTC
few | TRBD1 | TRBJ2-1 | TRBV19 | CASTETGFPEQFF | TGTGCCAGTACCGAGACAGGGTTCCCTGAGCAGTTCTTC
few | TRBD1 | TRBJ1-1 | TRBV10-1 | CASSDRRTGGSTEAFF | TGCGCCAGCAGTGATCGACGGACAGGGGGGAGCACTGAAGCTTTCTTT
. | . | TRBJ1-5 | TRBV19 | CASSRVAGNQPQHF | TGTGCCAGTAGTAGGGTTGCAGGGAATCAGCCCCAGCATTTT
. | TRBD1 | TRBJ2-3 | TRBV7-8 | CASRPRDRTTVSDTQYF | TGTGCCAGCAGACCCAGGGACAGGACCACGGTATCAGATACGCAGTATTTT
. | . | TRBJ2-7 | TRBV27 | CASSQAGNLYEQYF | TGTGCCAGCAGTCAGGCAGGGAACTTATACGAGCAGTACTTC
. | . | TRBJ2-7 | TRBV5-1 | CASSLAWRDNTKEQYF | TGCGCCAGCAGCTTGGCGTGGCGGGATAATACGAAGGAGCAGTACTTC
. | . | TRBJ2-7 | TRBV7-9 | CASSPGLAPYEQYF | TGTGCCAGCAGCCCCGGTCTAGCGCCCTACGAGCAGTACTTC
. | . | TRBJ1-4 | TRBV9 | CASSVGGDNEKLFF | TGTGCCAGCAGCGTAGGCGGGGATAATGAAAAACTGTTTTTT
. | . | TRBJ2-3 | TRBV19 | CASSIGLSSDTQYF | TGTGCCAGTAGTATAGGGTTAAGCTCAGATACGCAGTATTTT
. | TRBD2 | TRBJ2-3 | TRBV28 | CASSGLAPDTQYF | TGTGCCAGCAGTGGACTAGCTCCAGATACGCAGTATTTT
. | . | TRBJ2-1 | TRBV6-4 | CASRGSGNEQFF | TGTGCCAGCAGAGGGTCGGGGAATGAGCAGTTCTTC
. | TRBD2 | TRBJ2-1 | TRBV4-2 | CASSLAISSGADNEQFF | TGTGCCAGCAGCTTGGCCATTTCTAGCGGGGCCGACAATGAGCAGTTCTTC
. | TRBD1 | TRBJ1-5 | TRBV10-3 | CAISAEGTASQPQHF | TGTGCCATCAGCGCAGAAGGGACAGCAAGTCAGCCCCAGCATTTT
. | TRBD2 | TRBJ2-7 | TRBV9 | CASSPGLAGSSYEQYF | TGTGCCAGCAGCCCGGGACTAGCGGGGAGCTCCTACGAGCAGTACTTC
. | TRBD2 | TRBJ2-5 | TRBV29-1 | CSVGGLAGGTQYF | TGCAGCGTTGGTGGACTAGCGGGAGGGACCCAGTACTTC
. | . | TRBJ2-1 | TRBV5-1 | CASSMDFNEQFF | TGCGCCAGCAGCATGGACTTTAATGAGCAGTTCTTC
. | TRBD1 | TRBJ2-7 | TRBV2 | CASSAVRGYEQYF | TGTGCCAGCAGTGCAGTCAGGGGGTACGAGCAGTACTTC
. | TRBD2 | TRBJ2-1 | TRBV28 | CASSPLGRGGLDEQFF | TGTGCCAGCAGTCCCTTGGGGCGGGGGGGCCTTGATGAGCAGTTCTTC
. | TRBD2 | TRBJ2-1 | TRBV7-9 | CASSLGAGMSGRRKNEQFF | TGTGCCAGCAGCTTAGGGGCAGGGATGAGCGGGAGAAGAAAAAATGAGCAGTTCTTC
. | TRBD1 | TRBJ1-2 | TRBV9 | CASSFGQGADGYTF | TGTGCCAGCAGCTTCGGACAGGGGGCTGATGGCTACACCTTC
. | TRBD2 | TRBJ2-2 | TRBV27 | CASSSSGANTGELFF | TGTGCCAGCAGTTCTAGCGGCGCGAACACCGGGGAGCTGTTTTTT
. | . | TRBJ1-2 | TRBV11-2 | CASSLSQGPGYTF | TGTGCCAGCAGCTTATCACAGGGTCCTGGCTACACCTTC
. | TRBD1 | TRBJ2-1 | TRBV30 | CAWAWTGRLNEQFF | TGTGCCTGGGCCTGGACAGGTCGGTTAAATGAGCAGTTCTTC
. | TRBD1 | TRBJ1-5 | TRBV30 | CAWSVEGTERHSNQPQHF | TGTGCCTGGAGTGTAGAGGGGACAGAGCGTCATAGCAATCAGCCCCAGCATTTT
. | TRBD2 | TRBJ2-3 | TRBV6-6 | CASSLNIGRGTDTQYF | TGTGCCAGCAGTTTAAACATTGGGAGGGGCACAGATACGCAGTATTTT
. | TRBD2 | TRBJ2-7 | TRBV9 | CASSRTHGLASEQYF | TGTGCCAGCAGCCGGACTCATGGACTAGCATCTGAGCAGTACTTC
. | TRBD1 | TRBJ2-1 | TRBV10-1 | CASSELRTGGFNEQFF | TGCGCCAGCAGTGAGCTCAGGACAGGGGGGTTCAATGAGCAGTTCTTC
. | . | TRBJ2-3 | TRBV9 | CASSVAWWRTDTQYF | TGTGCCAGCAGCGTAGCTTGGTGGCGCACAGATACGCAGTATTTT
. | . | TRBJ1-1 | TRBV19 | CASRVQGSVTEAFF | TGTGCCAGTAGGGTACAGGGTTCTGTCACTGAAGCTTTCTTT
. | . | TRBJ1-4 | TRBV28 | CASSPRQGATNEKLFF | TGTGCCAGCAGCCCTCGTCAGGGCGCAACTAATGAAAAACTGTTTTTT
. | . | TRBJ1-2 | TRBV9 | CASSVGQGLNYGYTF | TGTGCCAGCAGCGTAGGTCAGGGGCTTAACTATGGCTACACCTTC
. | . | TRBJ1-3 | TRBV6-5 | CASRNAGTGNTIYF | TGTGCCAGCAGAAATGCCGGGACAGGAAACACCATATATTTT
. | . | TRBJ2-3 | TRBV5-6 | CASSILLNTDTQYF | TGTGCCAGCAGCATATTACTTAACACAGATACGCAGTATTTT
. | . | TRBJ2-2 | TRBV7-2 | CASSLHRANTGELFF | TGTGCCAGCAGCTTACACAGGGCGAACACCGGGGAGCTGTTTTTT
. | TRBD1 | TRBJ2-5 | TRBV11-2 | CASSLVGPGGFGETQYF | TGTGCCAGCAGCTTAGTAGGGCCAGGGGGCTTTGGAGAGACCCAGTACTTC
. | TRBD2 | TRBJ2-1 | TRBV5-4 | CASSPRKAGGKYNEQFF | TGTGCCAGCAGCCCCCGGAAGGCGGGGGGAAAATACAATGAGCAGTTCTTC
. | TRBD2 | TRBJ2-3 | TRBV5-4 | CASSLGLAGIGTDTQYF | TGTGCCAGCAGCTTAGGACTAGCGGGAATCGGCACAGATACGCAGTATTTT
few | . | TRBJ2-2 | TRBV5-4 | CASSTAPGAQLPGELFF | TGTGCCAGCAGCACCGCGCCGGGAGCCCAACTACCCGGGGAGCTGTTTTTT
. | TRBD2 | TRBJ2-3 | TRBV7-2 | CASSLDGGSTDTQYF | TGTGCCAGCAGCTTGGACGGGGGGAGCACAGATACGCAGTATTTT
. | TRBD1 | TRBJ1-2 | TRBV20-1 | CINSGTEGYTF | TGCATCAACTCCGGGACAGAGGGCTACACCTTC
. | TRBD1 | TRBJ2-7 | TRBV25-1 | CASRDRGGYEQYF | TGTGCCAGCCGGGACAGGGGGGGTTACGAGCAGTACTTC
. | . | TRBJ2-2 | TRBV25-1 | CASSEIITGQNNTGELFF | TGTGCCAGCAGCGAAATAATCACCGGACAGAACAACACCGGGGAGCTGTTTTTT
. | . | TRBJ2-7 | TRBV27 | CASSLGTAGTGGQYF | TGTGCCAGCAGCCTTGGGACGGCGGGGACCGGAGGGCAGTACTTC
. | TRBD2 | TRBJ2-7 | TRBV5-4 | CASSGRAGEQYF | TGTGCCAGCAGCGGGAGGGCCGGCGAGCAGTACTTC
. | TRBD2 | TRBJ2-1 | TRBV6-4 | CASSRRGASNEQFF | TGTGCCAGCAGCAGGCGGGGGGCGTCGAATGAGCAGTTCTTC
. | TRBD1 | TRBJ1-4 | TRBV25-1 | CASSGQGTNEKLFF | TGTGCCAGCAGTGGACAGGGGACTAATGAAAAACTGTTTTTT
once | TRBD1 | TRBJ2-1 | TRBV9 | CASSLPRDRGPKSYNEQFF | TGTGCCAGCAGCCTCCCGCGGGACAGGGGACCAAAATCCTACAATGAGCAGTTCTTC
. | . | TRBJ1-1 | TRBV6-1 | CASSESRSIEAFF | TGTGCCAGCAGTGAATCCAGGTCCATTGAAGCTTTCTTT
. | TRBD2 | TRBJ2-5 | TRBV7-3 | CASSLGTSRETQYF | TGTGCCAGCAGCCTCGGGACTAGTCGGGAGACCCAGTACTTC
. | . | TRBJ2-1 | TRBV15 | CATSRIQGSNEQFF | TGTGCCACCAGCAGGATACAGGGTAGTAATGAGCAGTTCTTC
. | . | TRBJ2-5 | TRBV14 | CASSLTQNQETQYF | TGTGCCAGCAGCCTTACACAGAACCAAGAGACCCAGTACTTC
. | TRBD1 | TRBJ2-7 | TRBV7-9 | CSSSNRGQPYSYEQYF | TGTTCCAGCAGCAATAGGGGACAGCCTTACTCCTACGAGCAGTACTTC
. | . | TRBJ2-3 | TRBV10-3 | CAISEGGVRFDTQYF | TGTGCCATCAGTGAGGGAGGGGTCCGATTCGATACGCAGTATTTT